These 26 T cell receptor beta chains came from one sample sequenced in a study of control samples from healthy donors and cancer patients. Libraries were prepared by immunoSEQ multiplex PCR; TCRdb keeps only in-frame clonotypes and omits some of them. The sample yields about 140,000 clones, 70% to 90% seen once. Sequenced material: blood. The receptors were gathered from a man aged 18-30 years in good health.

This clone has a handful of counts. The chain employs TRBV15 and TRBJ2-7; possibly TRBD1 for D (5 bases). CDR3 size: 14 residues. Trimming pared 5 bases from V and 2 bases from J, leaving 13 bases between. The germline gives CDR1 LNHNV, CDR2 YYDKDF (reference sequence). The CDR3 DNA follows: TGTGCCACCAGCCAGGGTTCGAAGACCTACGAGCAGTACTTC. This gives the protein CATSQGSKTYEQYF. The full variable domain, completed using reference TRBV15 and TRBJ2-7, is DAMVIQNPRYQVTQFGKPVTLSCSQTLNHNVMYWYQQKSSQAPKLLFHYYDKDFNNEADTPDNFQSRRPNTSFCFLDIRSPGLGDTAMYLCATSQGSKTYEQYFGPGTRLTVT.

This chain connects TRBV7-3 to TRBJ2-3; D is possibly TRBD1 or TRBD2 (5 bases each). There are 12 residues in the CDR3. From germline, CDR1 is SGHTA and CDR2 FQGTGA. The V end was cut by 3 bases, the J end by 12 bases, with 13 bases between. The DNA for the CDR3 is TGTGCCAGCAGCTTCGGGGCCGGAGAACAGTATTTT. Its translation: CASSFGAGEQYF.

V is TRBV19 and J is TRBJ2-7, with 9 positions matching TRBD1. This CDR3 contains 13 residues. With 5 bases clipped from V and 6 bases from J, the junction kept 5 bases outside the gene matches. Germline V lookup: CDR1 LNHDA, CDR2 SQIVND (reference sequence). CDR3 loop: CASSWTGATEQYF. In DNA form, the CDR3 reads TGTGCCAGTAGTTGGACAGGGGCGACCGAGCAGTACTTC.

This rearrangement joins TRBV27 to TRBJ2-1, with a tentative D call TRBD2 (6 bases). CDR3 size: 14 residues. Looked up from germline, CDR1 is MNHEY and CDR2 is SMNVEV (reference sequence). Trimming cost V 0 bases and J 6 bases, with 9 bases left between them. The CDR3 sequence: CASSLSWGGNEQFF. The CDR3 nucleotides are TGTGCCAGCAGTTTATCGTGGGGAGGCAATGAGCAGTTCTTC.

A word on this clone: The sample contains more than one DNA sequence encoding this CDR3. The CDR3 is CAYSTGGLYNSPLHF. The CDR3 region has the DNA TGTGCCTATTCGACAGGGGGCCTCTATAATTCACCCCTCCACTTT. The chain recombines TRBV30 with TRBJ1-6, with 10 bases fitting TRBD1. CDR1 is GTSNPN and CDR2 is SVGIG in the germline V gene (reference sequence). After removal of 7 bases from V and 3 bases from J, the junction contained 6 bases not matched to a gene. The CDR3 totals 15 residues.

This clone was counted between two and nine times. V is TRBV10-2 and J is TRBJ2-7, with 8 bases aligning to TRBD2. V shed 6 bases and J 0 bases; nucleotides not matched to a gene: 4. Germline V gives CDR1 WSHSY, CDR2 SAAADI. The CDR3 totals 14 residues. CDR3 amino acids: CASRRTSSSYEQYF. For the CDR3, the DNA is TGCGCCAGCAGAAGGACTAGCAGCTCCTACGAGCAGTACTTC.

V is TRBV9 and J is TRBJ1-2; D unresolved. Germline values: CDR1 SGDLS, CDR2 YYNGEE. This CDR3 has 11 amino acids. Trimming shortened V by 7 bases and J by 14 bases, and 18 bases separated the two germline ends. The CDR3 nucleotides are TGTGCCAGCGACCCGGGAGATCCCAGGACCTTC. This codes for CASDPGDPRTF.

This chain connects TRBV7-3 to TRBJ1-5, with TRBD1 matching over 8 bases. Germline assignment: CDR1 SGHTA and CDR2 FQGTGA. V shed 2 bases, J shed 2 bases, and the junction held 11 bases outside the gene matches. The CDR3 sequence is 18 residues long. The CDR3 region is CASSLWTGTGLGNQPQHF. CDR3 DNA sequence: TGTGCCAGCAGCTTATGGACCGGGACAGGCTTGGGCAATCAGCCCCAGCATTTT.

V gene TRBV4-3 combines with J gene TRBJ1-5, with D perhaps matching TRBD1 (6 bases). Trimming took off 0 bases at V and 3 bases at J, with 15 bases between the two ends. The CDR3 runs 17 residues. Germline CDR1 LGHNA, CDR2 YSLEER. CDR3 sequence: CASSQDHGGDNNQPQHF. In DNA form, the CDR3 reads TGCGCCAGCAGCCAAGATCATGGGGGCGATAACAATCAGCCCCAGCATTTT.

V is TRBV9 and J is TRBJ2-2; unclear D gene. This CDR3 comprises 16 residues. The V and J ends lost 0 bases and 0 bases respectively, with 9 bases between them. Germline V lookup: CDR1 SGDLS, CDR2 YYNGEE. CDR3 nucleotides: TGTGCCAGCAGCGTAGGAAGAAATCCGAACACCGGGGAGCTGTTTTTT. The encoded protein is CASSVGRNPNTGELFF.

This chain uses TRBV7-9 with TRBJ2-1; TRBD2 matches 11 bases. The CDR3 runs to 16 residues. V was clipped by 2 bases and J by 5 bases; unmatched bases: 5. In germline, CDR1 is SEHNR, CDR2 FQNEAQ (reference sequence). CDR3 sequence reads: CASSLYSGGADNEQFF. The CDR3 nucleotides are TGTGCCAGCAGCTTATATAGCGGGGGGGCGGACAATGAGCAGTTCTTC.

A single count supports this clone. The chain links TRBV7-8 to TRBJ1-1; D not resolved. V was trimmed by 2 bases and J by 4 bases, leaving 14 bases between them. CDR3 size: 15 residues. Germline V gene sequence: CDR1 SGHVS, CDR2 FQNEAQ. The CDR3 bases are TGTGCCAGCAGCTTACTGGGAGGGCTGAGCACTGAAGCTTTCTTT. Protein sequence: CASSLLGGLSTEAFF.

The chain links TRBV18 to TRBJ2-2; 7 bases are a match to TRBD1. The CDR3 length is 18 residues. Germline-derived CDR1 and CDR2 are KGHSH and LQKENI. Trimming took 5 bases from V and 0 from J; bases not matched to a gene: 12. CDR3 coding DNA: TGTGCCAGCTCATCAGGCCACAGGGGCGAGGCGAACACCGGGGAGCTGTTTTTT. Translated: CASSSGHRGEANTGELFF.

This chain joins TRBV3-1 (or the pseudogene TRBV3-2) and TRBJ1-4; a weak D match, TRBD1 (5 bases). The CDR3 has 16 residues. Germline loops: CDR1 LGHDT, CDR2 YNNKEL (reference sequence). V was trimmed by 1 base and J by 3 bases, leaving 12 bases between them. DNA of the CDR3: TGTGCCAGCAGCCAAGCGTCGGCAGGGCCTAATGAAAAACTGTTTTTT. Its translation is CASSQASAGPNEKLFF.

V gene TRBV20-1 combines with J gene TRBJ2-7, with D tentatively TRBD1 (5 bases). Per the germline V gene, CDR1 is DFQATT and CDR2 is SNEGSKA (reference sequence). The CDR3 spans 11 residues. The CDR3 here is CRGQSSYEQYF. The CDR3 coding sequence is TGCAGAGGACAAAGCTCCTACGAGCAGTACTTC.

As for this clone: The same CDR3 is also encoded by other DNA sequences in this sample. This chain links TRBV9 with TRBJ2-7; 9 bases align to TRBD2. The CDR3 loop spans 14 amino acids. CDR1 SGDLS and CDR2 YYNGEE come from the germline V gene. The V and J ends lost 3 bases and 5 bases, in that order; junction bases with no gene match: 6. The CDR3 region is CASSGGGGGDEQYF. The CDR3 DNA reads as TGTGCCAGCAGCGGGGGCGGGGGGGGCGACGAGCAGTACTTC.

This clone has only a few counts. This chain uses TRBV6-6 with TRBJ1-5; TRBD1 aligns across 9 bases. J was trimmed by 6 bases and V by 2 bases; bases with no gene match: 5. This CDR3 is built from 15 residues. Germline values: CDR1 MNHNY, CDR2 SVGAGI (reference sequence). The CDR3 loop reads CASSYTGTGLQPQHF. In DNA form, the CDR3 reads TGTGCCAGCAGTTACACCGGGACAGGGCTTCAGCCCCAGCATTTT.

This chain uses TRBV5-1 with TRBJ2-2; D unclear. This CDR3 has 13 amino acids. Trimming left V 0 bases short and J 3 bases short, with 3 bases between. Germline V CDR1 and CDR2: SGHRS, YFSETQ. Written as DNA, the CDR3 is TGCGCCAGCAGCTTGGAGGACACCGGGGAGCTGTTTTTT. Amino acids: CASSLEDTGELFF.

The chain employs TRBV11-3 and TRBJ2-1, with a tentative D call TRBD2 (5 bases). Trimming stripped 3 bases from V and 9 bases from J, with 15 bases between. In germline, CDR1 is SGHNT, CDR2 YENEEA. The CDR3 is 14 amino acids. The CDR3 DNA is TGTGCCAGCAGCTTGAGAAGCGGTTGGGGTGAGCAGTTCTTC. Translation gives CASSLRSGWGEQFF.

This sequence joins TRBV4-2 and TRBJ1-2, with a tentative D call TRBD1 (5 bases). Trimming stripped 0 bases from V and 0 bases from J, with 11 bases between. This CDR3 has 16 residues. Looked up from germline, CDR1 is LGHNA and CDR2 is YNFKEQ. CDR3 residues: CASSQEYEGSNYGYTF. The CDR3 coding sequence is TGTGCCAGCAGCCAAGAATATGAGGGGTCTAACTATGGCTACACCTTC.

This chain joins TRBV28 and TRBJ2-7; D is perhaps TRBD2 (6 bases). The CDR3 contains 14 residues. Germline lookup yields CDR1 MDHEN and CDR2 SYDVKM. The ends were cut back, 5 bases at V and 6 bases at J, with 17 bases in the middle. CDR3 sequence: CASSPPGLTSEQYF. DNA of the CDR3: TGTGCCAGCAGTCCCCCGGGACTGACCTCCGAGCAGTACTTC.

The V call is TRBV7-3, the J call TRBJ1-6; 7 bases line up with TRBD1. Germline V gene sequence: CDR1 SGHTA, CDR2 FQGTGA. Trimming at V came to 3 bases and at J to 3 bases, leaving 2 bases not matched to a gene. The CDR3 is made up of 15 amino acids. This CDR3 is CASSLNRGYNSPLHF. DNA for the CDR3: TGTGCCAGCAGCTTGAACAGGGGCTATAATTCACCCCTCCACTTT.

The chain carries TRBV6-4 and TRBJ2-7; D unresolved. CDR1 is MRHNA, CDR2 SNTAGT, per germline. V dropped 2 bases and J dropped 4 bases, with 21 bases sitting between them. The CDR3 runs to 17 residues. DNA for the CDR3: TGTGCCAGCAGTGACCGACCGTTGAAGCCCTTAAGTTACGAGCAGTACTTC. This translates into CASSDRPLKPLSYEQYF.

This chain connects TRBV4-2 to TRBJ1-1; no reliable D call. Germline CDR1 is LGHNA and CDR2 is YNFKEQ. The CDR3 runs 13 residues. V lost 1 base, J lost 3 bases, and 6 bases lay in between. The CDR3 DNA is TGTGCCAGCAGCCAAGTTGTCCACACTGAAGCTTTCTTT. This sequence encodes CASSQVVHTEAFF.

The chain carries TRBV30 and TRBJ2-5; no clear D. This CDR3 spans 12 amino acids. V gave up 0 bases and J gave up 5 bases, with 7 bases separating them. Germline values: CDR1 GTSNPN, CDR2 SVGIG (reference sequence). The CDR3 spells CAWSVSGETQYF. The DNA for the CDR3 is TGTGCCTGGAGTGTCTCGGGTGAGACCCAGTACTTC.

The chain has TRBV4-1 and TRBJ1-1, with 8 bases fitting TRBD1. The germline V gene encodes CDR1 MGHRA and CDR2 YSYEKL. The CDR3 has 15 residues. The ends lost 3 bases at V and 3 bases at J; junction bases unmatched: 6. CDR3 amino acids: CASSHGQGFYTEAFF. The DNA for the CDR3 is TGCGCCAGCAGCCACGGACAGGGTTTTTACACTGAAGCTTTCTTT.